These 3 T cell receptor beta chains originate from one sample sequenced in a study of shared clonotypes between healthy human individuals. This table comes from immunoSEQ multiplex PCR, and its TCRdb copy is limited to in-frame clones, with some not included. The data show around 450,000 clones, with roughly three quarters seen just once and over 10% held by the top ten. Material: PBMCs. These receptors came from a woman aged 35 to 49 in good health. Some clones in this sample may be carry-over from other donors' samples.

The rearrangement joins TRBV29-1 to TRBJ2-1; 10 positions match TRBD2. The junction had 7 bases not matched to a gene; V was cut back by 3 bases and J by 2 bases. This CDR3 has 16 residues. Germline V gene data show CDR1 as SQVTM and CDR2 as ANQGSEA. Here the CDR3 reads CSVDPNGLAAYNEQFF. The CDR3 DNA reads TGCAGCGTTGACCCCAACGGACTAGCGGCCTACAATGAGCAGTTCTTC.

This chain uses TRBV7-9 with TRBJ2-1, with unresolved D. Trimming took off 3 bases at V and 10 bases at J, with 19 bases between the two ends. CDR3 length: 15 amino acids. Germline V lookup: CDR1 SEHNR, CDR2 FQNEAQ (reference sequence). The CDR3 is CASSFPRLVKNEQFF. DNA for the CDR3: TGTGCCAGCAGCTTCCCGCGGCTAGTGAAGAACGAGCAGTTCTTC.

This rearrangement joins TRBV10-3 to TRBJ2-1; 7 nucleotides match TRBD2. Germline-derived CDR1 and CDR2 are ENHRY and SYGVKD. V was clipped by 6 bases and J by 10 bases; unmatched bases: 15. CDR3 length equals 15 residues. Here the CDR3 DNA reads TGTGCCATCAGCGCCACACCGGGACTACCCGCGGAGCAGTTCTTC. Its translation is CAISATPGLPAEQFF.